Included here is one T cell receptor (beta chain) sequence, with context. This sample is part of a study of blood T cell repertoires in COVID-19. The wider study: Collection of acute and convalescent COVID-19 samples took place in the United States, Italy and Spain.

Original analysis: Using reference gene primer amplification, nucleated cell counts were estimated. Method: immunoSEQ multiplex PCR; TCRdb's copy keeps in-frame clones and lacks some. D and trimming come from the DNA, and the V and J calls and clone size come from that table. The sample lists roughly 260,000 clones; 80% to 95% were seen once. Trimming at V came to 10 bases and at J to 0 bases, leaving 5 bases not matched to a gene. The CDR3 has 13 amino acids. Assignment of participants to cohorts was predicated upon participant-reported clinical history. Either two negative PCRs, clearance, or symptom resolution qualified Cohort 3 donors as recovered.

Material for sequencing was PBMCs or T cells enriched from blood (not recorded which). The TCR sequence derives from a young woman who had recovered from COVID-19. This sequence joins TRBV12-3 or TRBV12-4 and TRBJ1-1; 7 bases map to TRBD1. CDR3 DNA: TGTGCCACCAAGGACAGGTTGAACACTGAAGCTTTCTTT. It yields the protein CATKDRLNTEAFF.